Each of the 24 T cell receptor beta chains below was sequenced from the same sample in a study of CD8+ T cells in alopecia areata. It was cDNA, reverse transcribed from extracted RNA, that served as the sequencing template. Data came from immunoSEQ multiplex PCR; TCRdb stores just in-frame clones and leaves some out. Of around 110,000 clones in the sample, 84% were seen once. Treatment described: oral pan-JAK inhibitor, 5-10 mg twice daily. The starting material was CD8+ T cells sorted from blood, obtained at week 24, from a patient treated with tofacitinib. These receptors all come from a human donor with alopecia areata.

V and J are TRBV7-9 and TRBJ2-1; 7 nucleotides match TRBD2. The CDR3 length is 12 residues. Germline CDR1 and CDR2: SEHNR and FQNEAQ (reference sequence). With V trimmed by 5 bases and J by 6 bases, 1 base remained unmatched. CDR3 in amino acids: CASSRGGNEQFF. The CDR3 DNA is TGTGCCAGCAGCCGCGGGGGCAATGAGCAGTTCTTC.

This clone was counted only a few times. The rearrangement links TRBV4-1 to TRBJ2-5, with 8 bases identical to TRBD2. V lost 1 base and J lost 4; bases outside the gene matches: 5. Germline V lookup: CDR1 MGHRA, CDR2 YSYEKL. The CDR3 spans 15 residues. CDR3 amino acids: CASSQVGGAGETQYF. The CDR3 DNA reads TGCGCCAGCAGCCAAGTCGGGGGGGCCGGAGAGACCCAGTACTTC.

The chain recombines TRBV7-2 with TRBJ2-7, with TRBD2 matching over 7 bases. The CDR3 is 15 amino acids. The germline CDR1 and CDR2 sequences are SGHTA and FQGNSA. After removal of 1 base from V and 3 bases from J, the junction contained 6 bases not matched to a gene. CDR3: CASSLDGGGIYEQYF. Here the CDR3 DNA reads TGTGCCAGCAGCTTAGATGGCGGGGGTATCTACGAGCAGTACTTC. The entire variable domain, with the rest obtained from reference TRBV7-2 and TRBJ2-7, is as follows: GAGVSQSPSNKVTEKGKDVELRCDPISGHTALYWYRQSLGQGLEFLIYFQGNSAPDKSGLPSDRFSAERTGGSVSTLTIQRTQQEDSAVYLCASSLDGGGIYEQYFGPGTRLTVT.

This clone occurred a few times. The V gene is TRBV5-6, the J gene TRBJ2-1; D ambiguous. CDR3 length: 13 amino acids. Trimming cost V 4 bases and J 3 bases, with 8 bases left between them. CDR1 and CDR2 (germline): SGHDT, YYEEEE. The CDR3 sequence is CASSPVGYNEQFF. CDR3 DNA: TGTGCCAGCAGCCCCGTGGGCTACAATGAGCAGTTCTTC. Full variable domain (missing parts from reference TRBV5-6 and TRBJ2-1): DAGVTQSPTHLIKTRGQQVTLRCSPKSGHDTVSWYQQALGQGPQFIFQYYEEEERQRGNFPDRFSGHQFPNYSSELNVNALLLGDSALYLCASSPVGYNEQFFGPGTRLTVL.

V and J are TRBV5-1 and TRBJ2-5; 9 bases fit TRBD2. The CDR3 runs to 17 residues. Per germline, CDR1 SGHRS and CDR2 YFSETQ. Losses at the gene ends were 2 bases for V and 5 bases for J; bases not matched to a gene: 13. This CDR3 reads CASSFSGGGAAYETQYF. For the CDR3, the DNA is TGCGCCAGCAGCTTCTCTGGCGGGGGGGCGGCATATGAGACCCAGTACTTC.

The chain couples TRBV6-1 to TRBJ2-2, with TRBD1 matching 8 bases. The V gene end was trimmed by 7 bases and the J gene end by 3 bases; junction bases not matched to a gene: 1. The CDR3 runs to 13 residues. Germline V gives CDR1 MNHNS, CDR2 SASEGT. The CDR3 region is CASKQGDTGELFF. CDR3 sequence (DNA): TGTGCCAGCAAACAGGGGGACACCGGGGAGCTGTTTTTT.

In nucleotides, the CDR3 is TGTGCCAGCAGTTACGGGGCCGACTACACTGAAGCTTTCTTT. It specifies CASSYGADYTEAFF. The chain links TRBV6-5 to TRBJ1-1; TRBD1 might be the D (5 bases). The CDR3 length is 14 residues. V lost 2 bases and J 3 bases, leaving 10 bases between the germline ends. Germline V gene data show CDR1 as MNHEY and CDR2 as SVGAGI.

CDR3 nucleotide sequence: TGCGCCAGCAGCCGCCTCCGGATTGGATGGGGCGAGACCCAGTACTTC. Protein: CASSRLRIGWGETQYF. The chain carries TRBV4-1 and TRBJ2-5; perhaps TRBD1 as D (5 bases). This CDR3 is built from 16 residues. The V gene lost 4 bases and the J gene lost 5 bases, with 20 bases spanning the gap. Germline V lookup: CDR1 MGHRA, CDR2 YSYEKL.

Of note for this clone: The identical CDR3 is also encoded by other nucleotide sequences in the sample. V gene TRBV30 combines with J gene TRBJ2-7; D call uncertain. Trimming removed 3 bases at V and 4 bases at J, with 10 bases between. The germline V gene encodes CDR1 GTSNPN and CDR2 SVGIG (reference sequence). The CDR3 totals 12 residues. The CDR3 DNA follows: TGTGCCTGGAGCGGACGAAAGTACGAGCAGTACTTC. Translating it yields CAWSGRKYEQYF.

In the case of this clone: The same CDR3 can be traced to other DNA sequences in this sample. The chain recombines TRBV27 with TRBJ1-6; 9 nucleotides align to TRBD1. Looked up from germline, CDR1 is MNHEY and CDR2 is SMNVEV (reference sequence). CDR3 length equals 15 residues. With V trimmed by 6 bases and J by 13 bases, 13 bases remained unmatched. The CDR3, as DNA: TGTGCCAGCAGCCTAGGGGGACAGGGCATTCGGCCCCTCCACTTT. Protein product: CASSLGGQGIRPLHF.

CDR3 bases: TGCGCCAGCAGCCAAGTGGGCAGGGAAGAGACCCAGTACTTC. It yields the protein CASSQVGREETQYF. V is TRBV4-3 and J is TRBJ2-5; TRBD1 might be the D (5 bases). Germline V lookup: CDR1 LGHNA, CDR2 YSLEER. V lost 1 base, J lost 3 bases, and 9 bases lay in between. The CDR3 is 14 residues long.

The chain recombines TRBV13 with TRBJ1-1; no clear D. With 1 base removed from V and 3 bases from J, the gap between germline ends came to 3 bases. The germline V gene encodes CDR1 PRHDT and CDR2 FYEKMQ (reference sequence). The CDR3 consists of 12 residues. The CDR3 DNA reads as TGTGCCAGCAGCTTAGACGACACTGAAGCTTTCTTT. Translating it yields CASSLDDTEAFF.

This clone was found once. This sequence joins TRBV4-1 and TRBJ1-1; 7 bases line up with TRBD1. This CDR3 comprises 16 residues. Germline assignment: CDR1 MGHRA and CDR2 YSYEKL. V lost 1 base to trimming and J lost 6 bases; unmatched junction nucleotides: 11. CDR3 nucleotide sequence: TGCGCCAGCAGCCAAGTGACGTACAGGGGAAGCGCTGAAGCTTTCTTT. It codes for CASSQVTYRGSAEAFF.

The rearrangement links TRBV7-2 to TRBJ2-7; 10 bases agree with TRBD2. This CDR3 comprises 14 residues. V lost 4 bases and J lost 3; bases outside the gene matches: 3. Germline V gives CDR1 SGHTA, CDR2 FQGNSA. DNA of the CDR3: TGTGCCAGCAGCTACACTAGCGGGGACTACGAGCAGTACTTC. Protein sequence: CASSYTSGDYEQYF.

V is TRBV16 and J is TRBJ2-5, with D possibly TRBD1 on 5 matching bases. V was trimmed by 1 base and J by 2 bases, leaving 11 bases between them. The CDR3 spans 15 residues. The germline CDR1 and CDR2 sequences are KGHSY and FQNENV. CDR3 sequence: CASSQFPTAQETQYF. The CDR3 DNA reads as TGTGCCAGCAGCCAATTTCCGACAGCTCAAGAGACCCAGTACTTC.

The V call is TRBV5-6, the J call TRBJ1-6; D is undetermined. Germline V gene data show CDR1 as SGHDT and CDR2 as YYEEEE. The V end lost 0 bases, the J end lost 8 bases, and 15 bases lay between the germline ends. The CDR3 sequence is 16 residues long. The CDR3 coding sequence is TGTGCCAGCAGCTTGGCCGGGATAACTAAAGATTCACCCCTCCACTTT. This codes for CASSLAGITKDSPLHF.

The rearrangement uses TRBV4-3 and TRBJ2-3; 7 bases fit TRBD1. The CDR3 sequence is 17 residues long. Trimming cost V 4 bases and J 4 bases; bases outside gene matches: 14. CDR1 is LGHNA, CDR2 YSLEER, per germline. This chain's CDR3 is CASSLLRSNRGADTQYF. DNA of the CDR3: TGCGCCAGCAGCCTCCTCCGAAGTAACAGGGGAGCAGATACGCAGTATTTT.

The chain recombines TRBV27 with TRBJ2-7; D is uncertain. The V gene's germline CDR1 is MNHEY and CDR2 SMNVEV (reference sequence). This CDR3 has 16 amino acids. V was shortened by 6 bases and J by 0 bases, with 18 bases between the two germline ends. For the CDR3, the DNA is TGTGCCAGCAGATCGCGATTCAGCCTCAGCTCCTACGAGCAGTACTTC. It encodes CASRSRFSLSSYEQYF.

V usage is TRBV2 and J usage is TRBJ2-5; perhaps D is TRBD1 or TRBD2 (5 bases each). The CDR3 is 14 amino acids. Trimming stripped 4 bases from V and 2 bases from J, with 11 bases between. The germline CDR1 and CDR2 sequences are SNHLY and FYNNEI. The CDR3 DNA sequence: TGTGCCAGCAGTGCCGGGACGGAGCAAGAGACCCAGTACTTC. Translation gives CASSAGTEQETQYF.

The V call is TRBV7-2, the J call TRBJ1-1; D not certain. The CDR3 sequence is 13 residues long. The V gene's germline CDR1 is SGHTA and CDR2 FQGNSA. Trimming took off 0 bases at V and 7 bases at J, with 9 bases between the two ends. The CDR3 DNA follows: TGTGCCAGCAGCTTAGCGTTTGCAGGTGAAGCTTTCTTT. Translation gives CASSLAFAGEAFF.

About this clone itself: One end of the junction varies from germline; a read error may be responsible. The CDR3 DNA reads TGCGCCAGCAGACAAGGGACACCGTACCAAGAGACCCAGTACTTC. It encodes CASRQGTPYQETQYF. The chain employs TRBV4-1 and TRBJ2-5, with a possible D match to TRBD1 (6 bases). This CDR3 has 15 amino acids. Germline CDR1 is MGHRA and CDR2 is YSYEKL.

This rearrangement joins TRBV6-1 to TRBJ2-7; D might be TRBD2 (6 bases). Germline CDR1 is MNHNS and CDR2 is SASEGT. CDR3 length: 14 amino acids. Trimming shortened V by 6 bases and J by 9 bases, and 21 bases separated the two germline ends. CDR3 loop: CASSRGYGLPRQYF. DNA for the CDR3: TGTGCCAGCAGCCGGGGGTATGGGTTGCCCCGGCAGTACTTC.

The rearrangement links TRBV7-2 to TRBJ2-1, with 7 nucleotides matching TRBD2. V lost 2 bases to trimming and J lost 1 base; unmatched junction nucleotides: 5. CDR3 length: 16 residues. Germline V gene data show CDR1 as SGHTA and CDR2 as FQGNSA. The CDR3 loop is CASSLLAGFSYNEQFF. CDR3 nucleotide sequence: TGTGCCAGCAGCTTATTAGCGGGCTTTTCCTACAATGAGCAGTTCTTC. Full variable domain (remainder filled in from reference TRBV7-2 and TRBJ2-1): GAGVSQSPSNKVTEKGKDVELRCDPISGHTALYWYRQSLGQGLEFLIYFQGNSAPDKSGLPSDRFSAERTGGSVSTLTIQRTQQEDSAVYLCASSLLAGFSYNEQFFGPGTRLTVL.

The CDR3 region is CASSLLRGDEQYF. The CDR3 DNA sequence: TGTGCCAGCAGCTTACTTCGGGGGGATGAGCAGTACTTC. The chain joins TRBV7-2 to TRBJ2-7, with 7 bases that match TRBD2. J was trimmed by 7 bases and V by 2 bases; bases with no gene match: 5. The CDR3 length is 13 residues. Germline CDR1 reads SGHTA; CDR2 reads FQGNSA. The complete variable domain, with remaining parts taken from reference TRBV7-2 and TRBJ2-7, reads GAGVSQSPSNKVTEKGKDVELRCDPISGHTALYWYRQSLGQGLEFLIYFQGNSAPDKSGLPSDRFSAERTGGSVSTLTIQRTQQEDSAVYLCASSLLRGDEQYFGPGTRLTVT.